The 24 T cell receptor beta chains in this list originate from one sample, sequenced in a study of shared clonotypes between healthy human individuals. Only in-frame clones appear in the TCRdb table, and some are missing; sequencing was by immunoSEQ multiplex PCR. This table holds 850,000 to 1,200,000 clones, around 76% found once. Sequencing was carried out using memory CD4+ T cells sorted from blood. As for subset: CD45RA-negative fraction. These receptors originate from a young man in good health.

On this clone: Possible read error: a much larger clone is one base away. CDR3 coding DNA: TGTGCCAGCAGTAATAGCAATCAGCCCCAGCATTTT. This codes for CASSNSNQPQHF. This rearrangement joins TRBV28 to TRBJ1-5; D gene ambiguous. There are 12 residues in the CDR3. CDR1 is MDHEN, CDR2 SYDVKM, per germline. V was trimmed by 5 bases and J by 0 bases, leaving 2 bases between them.

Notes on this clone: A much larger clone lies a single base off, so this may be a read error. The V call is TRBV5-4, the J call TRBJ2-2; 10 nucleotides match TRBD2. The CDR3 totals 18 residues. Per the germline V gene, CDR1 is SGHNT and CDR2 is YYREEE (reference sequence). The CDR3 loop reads CTSSLGGLAASITGELFF. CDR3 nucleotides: TGTACCAGCAGCTTGGGAGGACTAGCGGCCTCCATCACCGGGGAGCTGTTTTTT. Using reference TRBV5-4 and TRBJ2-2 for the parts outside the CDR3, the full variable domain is ETGVTQSPTHLIKTRGQQVTLRCSSQSGHNTVSWYQQALGQGPQFIFQYYREEENGRGNFPPRFSGLQFPNYSSELNVNALELDDSALYLCTSSLGGLAASITGELFFGEGSRLTVL.

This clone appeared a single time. CDR3 loop: CASSNRNTGELFF. In DNA, the CDR3 is TGTGCCAGCAGCAACAGGAACACCGGGGAGCTGTTTTTT. The genes are TRBV9 and TRBJ2-2; D not certain. V shed 4 bases and J shed 1 base, with 5 bases lying between them. CDR3 size: 13 residues. CDR1 and CDR2 from the germline V gene are SGDLS and YYNGEE.

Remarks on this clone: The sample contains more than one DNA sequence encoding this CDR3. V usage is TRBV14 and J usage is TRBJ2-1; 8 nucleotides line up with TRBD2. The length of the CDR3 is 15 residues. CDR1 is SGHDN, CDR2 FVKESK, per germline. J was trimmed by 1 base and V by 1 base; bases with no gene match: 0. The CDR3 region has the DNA TGTGCCAGCAGCCAAGTAGCGGGGTCCTACAATGAGCAGTTCTTC. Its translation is CASSQVAGSYNEQFF.

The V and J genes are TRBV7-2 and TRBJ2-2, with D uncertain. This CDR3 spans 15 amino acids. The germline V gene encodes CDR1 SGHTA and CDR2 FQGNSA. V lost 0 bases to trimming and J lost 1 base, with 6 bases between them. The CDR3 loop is CASSLAPGNTGELFF. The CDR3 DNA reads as TGTGCCAGCAGCTTAGCTCCAGGGAACACCGGGGAGCTGTTTTTT. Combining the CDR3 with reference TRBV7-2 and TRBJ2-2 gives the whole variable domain GAGVSQSPSNKVTEKGKDVELRCDPISGHTALYWYRQSLGQGLEFLIYFQGNSAPDKSGLPSDRFSAERTGGSVSTLTIQRTQQEDSAVYLCASSLAPGNTGELFFGEGSRLTVL.

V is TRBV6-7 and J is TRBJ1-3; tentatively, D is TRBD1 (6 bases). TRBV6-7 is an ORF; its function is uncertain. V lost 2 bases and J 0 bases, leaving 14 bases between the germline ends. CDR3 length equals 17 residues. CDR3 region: CASSYQGPTSSGNTIYF. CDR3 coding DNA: TGTGCCAGCAGTTACCAGGGGCCAACCTCCTCTGGAAACACCATATATTTT.

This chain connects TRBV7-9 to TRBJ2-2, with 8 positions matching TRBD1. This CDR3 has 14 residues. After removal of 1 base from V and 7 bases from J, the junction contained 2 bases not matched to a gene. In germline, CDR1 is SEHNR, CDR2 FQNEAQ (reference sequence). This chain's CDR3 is CASSLGQGFGELFF. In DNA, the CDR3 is TGTGCCAGCAGCTTAGGACAGGGGTTCGGGGAGCTGTTTTTT.

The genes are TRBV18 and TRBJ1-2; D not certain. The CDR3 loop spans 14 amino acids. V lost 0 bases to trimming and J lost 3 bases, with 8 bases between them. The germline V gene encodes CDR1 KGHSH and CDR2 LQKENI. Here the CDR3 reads CASSPPAAYYGYTF. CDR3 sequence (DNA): TGTGCCAGCTCACCACCGGCTGCATACTATGGCTACACCTTC.

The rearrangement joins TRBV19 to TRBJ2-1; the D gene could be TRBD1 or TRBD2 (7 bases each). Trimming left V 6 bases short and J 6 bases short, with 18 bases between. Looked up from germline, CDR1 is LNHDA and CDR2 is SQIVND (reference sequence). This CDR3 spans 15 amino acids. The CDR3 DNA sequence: TGTGCCAGTAGCTACTCAGGGGGGGGCACCAATGAGCAGTTCTTC. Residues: CASSYSGGGTNEQFF.

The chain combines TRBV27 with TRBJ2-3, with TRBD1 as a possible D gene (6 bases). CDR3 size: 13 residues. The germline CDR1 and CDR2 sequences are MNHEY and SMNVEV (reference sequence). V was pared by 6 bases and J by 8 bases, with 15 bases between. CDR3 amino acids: CASSSITGSTQYF. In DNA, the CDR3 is TGTGCCAGCAGCAGCATAACAGGGAGTACGCAGTATTTT.

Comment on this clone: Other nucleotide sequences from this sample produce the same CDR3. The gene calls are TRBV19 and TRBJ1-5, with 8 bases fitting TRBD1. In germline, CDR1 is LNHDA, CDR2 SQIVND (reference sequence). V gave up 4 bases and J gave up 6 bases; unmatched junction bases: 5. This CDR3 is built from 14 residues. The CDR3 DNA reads TGTGCCAGTAGTACGCAGGGGGCCGGTCAGCCCCAGCATTTT. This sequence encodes CASSTQGAGQPQHF.

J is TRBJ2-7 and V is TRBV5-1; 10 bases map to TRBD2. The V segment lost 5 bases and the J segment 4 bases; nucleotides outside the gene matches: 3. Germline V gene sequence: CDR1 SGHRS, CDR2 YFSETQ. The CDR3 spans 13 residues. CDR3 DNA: TGCGCCAGCAGACCTAGCGGGGGTTACGAGCAGTACTTC. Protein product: CASRPSGGYEQYF.

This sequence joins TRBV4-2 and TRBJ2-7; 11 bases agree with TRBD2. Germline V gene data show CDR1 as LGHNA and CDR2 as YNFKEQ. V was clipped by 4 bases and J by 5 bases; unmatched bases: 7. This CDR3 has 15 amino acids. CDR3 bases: TGTGCCAGCAGCCCAGGGACTAGCGGTTACGACGAGCAGTACTTC. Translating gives CASSPGTSGYDEQYF.

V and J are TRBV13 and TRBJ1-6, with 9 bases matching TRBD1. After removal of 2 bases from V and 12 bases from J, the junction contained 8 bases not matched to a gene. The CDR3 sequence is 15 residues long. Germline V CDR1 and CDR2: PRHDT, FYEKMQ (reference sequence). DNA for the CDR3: TGTGCCAGCAGCTTAAAGGGACAGGGTAGTGAACCCCTCCACTTT. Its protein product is CASSLKGQGSEPLHF. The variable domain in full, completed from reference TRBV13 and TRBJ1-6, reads AAGVIQSPRHLIKEKRETATLKCYPIPRHDTVYWYQQGPGQDPQFLISFYEKMQSDKGSIPDRFSAQQFSDYHSELNMSSLELGDSALYFCASSLKGQGSEPLHFGNGTRLTVT.

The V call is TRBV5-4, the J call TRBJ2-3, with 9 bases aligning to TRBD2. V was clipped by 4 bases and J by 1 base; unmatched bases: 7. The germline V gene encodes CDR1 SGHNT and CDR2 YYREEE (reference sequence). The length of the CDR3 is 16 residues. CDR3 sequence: CASSRMTSGGTDTQYF. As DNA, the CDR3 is TGTGCCAGCAGCCGGATGACTAGCGGAGGCACAGATACGCAGTATTTT.

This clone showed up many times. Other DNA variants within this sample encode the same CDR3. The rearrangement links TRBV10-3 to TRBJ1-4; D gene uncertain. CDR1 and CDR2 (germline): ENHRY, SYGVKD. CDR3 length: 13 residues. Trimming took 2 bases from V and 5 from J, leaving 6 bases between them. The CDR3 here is CAISEGANEKLFF. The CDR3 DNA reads TGTGCCATCAGTGAGGGCGCCAATGAAAAACTGTTTTTT.

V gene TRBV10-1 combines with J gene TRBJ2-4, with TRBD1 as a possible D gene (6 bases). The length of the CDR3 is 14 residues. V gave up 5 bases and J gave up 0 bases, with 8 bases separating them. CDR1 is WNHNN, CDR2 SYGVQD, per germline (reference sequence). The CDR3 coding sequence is TGCGCCAGCAGTTACAGGGAAGCCAAAAACATTCAGTACTTC. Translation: CASSYREAKNIQYF.

This chain's CDR3 is CASTLQDTQYF. CDR3 in DNA: TGTGCCAGCACCCTTCAAGATACGCAGTATTTT. The chain joins TRBV6-6 to TRBJ2-3; D is unresolved. V was trimmed by 7 bases and J by 5 bases, leaving 7 bases between them. CDR3 length: 11 residues. Germline values: CDR1 MNHNY, CDR2 SVGAGI (reference sequence).

In DNA form, the CDR3 reads TGTGCCAGTAGTGCCGACGACAGGGCTGACTATGGCTACACCTTC. Residues: CASSADDRADYGYTF. This chain uses TRBV19 with TRBJ1-2, with 7 positions matching TRBD1. V was clipped by 5 bases and J by 3 bases; unmatched bases: 9. Germline values: CDR1 LNHDA, CDR2 SQIVND (reference sequence). The CDR3 runs 15 residues. The full variable domain, rest sourced from reference TRBV19 and TRBJ1-2, is DGGITQSPKYLFRKEGQNVTLSCEQNLNHDAMYWYRQDPGQGLRLIYYSQIVNDFQKGDIAEGYSVSREKKESFPLTVTSAQKNPTAFYLCASSADDRADYGYTFGSGTRLTVV.

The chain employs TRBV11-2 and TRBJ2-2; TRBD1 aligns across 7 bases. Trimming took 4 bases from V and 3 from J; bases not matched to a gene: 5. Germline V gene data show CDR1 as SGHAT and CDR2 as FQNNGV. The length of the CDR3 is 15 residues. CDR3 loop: CASSSNRGYTGELFF. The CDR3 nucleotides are TGTGCCAGCAGCTCAAACAGGGGATACACCGGGGAGCTGTTTTTT. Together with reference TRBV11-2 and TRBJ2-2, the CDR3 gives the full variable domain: EAGVAQSPRYKIIEKRQSVAFWCNPISGHATLYWYQQILGQGPKLLIQFQNNGVVDDSQLPKDRFSAERLKGVDSTLKIQPAKLEDSAVYLCASSSNRGYTGELFFGEGSRLTVL.

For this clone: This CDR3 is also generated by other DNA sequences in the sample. Here the CDR3 reads CASSPGQGQETQYF. The CDR3 bases are TGTGCCAGCTCACCGGGACAGGGGCAAGAGACCCAGTACTTC. This sequence joins TRBV18 and TRBJ2-5, with 10 positions matching TRBD1. V trimming: 3 bases; J trimming: 2 bases; junction bases outside the gene matches: 0. The germline V gene has CDR1 KGHSH and CDR2 LQKENI. CDR3 size: 14 residues.

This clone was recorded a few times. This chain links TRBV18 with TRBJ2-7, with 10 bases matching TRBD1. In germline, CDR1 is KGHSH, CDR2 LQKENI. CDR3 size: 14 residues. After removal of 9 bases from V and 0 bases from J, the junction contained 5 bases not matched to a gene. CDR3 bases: TGTGCCAGGCCTCGGGACAGGGGCTCCTACGAGCAGTACTTC. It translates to CARPRDRGSYEQYF.

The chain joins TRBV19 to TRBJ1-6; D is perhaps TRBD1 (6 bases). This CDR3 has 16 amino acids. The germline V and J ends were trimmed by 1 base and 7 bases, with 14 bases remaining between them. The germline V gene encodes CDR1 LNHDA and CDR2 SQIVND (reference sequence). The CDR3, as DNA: TGTGCCAGTAGTATAGGTGGACAGTGGGCCAATTCACCCCTCCACTTT. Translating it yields CASSIGGQWANSPLHF.

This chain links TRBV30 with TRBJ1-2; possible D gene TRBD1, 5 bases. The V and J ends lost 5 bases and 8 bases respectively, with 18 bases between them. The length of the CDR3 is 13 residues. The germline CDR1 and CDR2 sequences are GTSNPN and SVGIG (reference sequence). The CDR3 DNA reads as TGTGCCTGGTCAAATTCAGGGAGGGACGGCTACACCTTC. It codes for CAWSNSGRDGYTF.